The next 14 T cell receptor beta chains were all read from a single sample in a study of blood T cell repertoires in COVID-19. Libraries were prepared by immunoSEQ multiplex PCR; TCRdb keeps only in-frame clonotypes and omits some of them. This sample yields roughly 130,000 clones, of which roughly 80% are seen a single time; about 16% belongs to the top ten. The sequencing sample was made of peripheral blood. The receptors shown here come from a woman aged 45-65 years with acute or convalescent COVID-19.

The chain uses TRBV6-5 and TRBJ1-5; a possible D gene is TRBD1 (5 bases). The CDR3 contains 15 residues. V was pared by 8 bases and J by 2 bases, with 16 bases between. CDR1 is MNHEY and CDR2 is SVGAGI in the germline V gene. CDR3 region: CASGTGGLGNQPQHF. In nucleotides, the CDR3 is TGTGCCAGCGGAACCGGGGGACTCGGCAATCAGCCCCAGCATTTT.

The chain combines TRBV7-9 with TRBJ2-7; 8 bases agree with TRBD2. This CDR3 has 15 amino acids. Germline V gives CDR1 SEHNR, CDR2 FQNEAQ (reference sequence). After removal of 3 bases from V and 3 bases from J, the junction contained 7 bases not matched to a gene. The CDR3 DNA is TGTGCCAGCAGCTTGGGACTAGGTCTGAGCTACGAGCAGTACTTC. As protein: CASSLGLGLSYEQYF.

This sequence joins TRBV4-1 and TRBJ1-4, with a possible D match to TRBD1 (6 bases). Per germline, CDR1 MGHRA and CDR2 YSYEKL. V was cut by 4 bases and J by 4 bases, with 19 bases left in between. The CDR3 runs to 17 residues. This CDR3 is CASSLGQREGNNEKLFF. The DNA for the CDR3 is TGCGCCAGCAGCCTTGGACAGAGGGAGGGCAATAATGAAAAACTGTTTTTT.

J is TRBJ1-3 and V is TRBV28, with 7 positions matching TRBD1. The CDR3 is 15 amino acids. Looked up from germline, CDR1 is MDHEN and CDR2 is SYDVKM. After removal of 5 bases from V and 6 bases from J, the junction contained 10 bases not matched to a gene. CDR3 in DNA: TGTGCCAGCAGTAACCACGCAGGGGGTCTAAACACCATATATTTT. Protein sequence: CASSNHAGGLNTIYF.

The chain recombines TRBV3-1 (or the pseudogene TRBV3-2) with TRBJ2-2; D gene unclear. Trimming removed 7 bases from V and 6 bases from J, with 15 bases in between. This CDR3 is 14 amino acids long. Looked up from germline, CDR1 is LGHDT and CDR2 is YNNKEL (reference sequence). CDR3 in DNA: TGTGCCAGCAACTCCTTACTCTCCCCCGGGGAGCTGTTTTTT. It encodes CASNSLLSPGELFF.

The V gene is TRBV9, the J gene TRBJ1-2, with 9 bases fitting TRBD1. CDR1 and CDR2 (germline): SGDLS, YYNGEE. Trimming removed 4 bases from V and 6 bases from J; junction bases left unmatched: 7. This CDR3 is built from 14 residues. The CDR3 reads CASSLGTGSNGYTF. The CDR3 nucleotides are TGTGCCAGCAGCCTCGGGACAGGGAGTAATGGCTACACCTTC.

The V and J genes are TRBV6-6 and TRBJ2-7; 9 bases align to TRBD1. The germline V gene has CDR1 MNHNY and CDR2 SVGAGI (reference sequence). Trimming cost V 4 bases and J 5 bases; bases outside gene matches: 9. CDR3 length: 15 residues. The CDR3 sequence is CASSLLGQGPHEQYF. The CDR3 nucleotides read TGTGCCAGCAGTTTGTTGGGACAGGGTCCCCACGAGCAGTACTTC.

The J gene is TRBJ1-1, the V gene TRBV12-3 or TRBV12-4; a possible D gene is TRBD1 (6 bases). The CDR3 contains 12 residues. The V end lost 2 bases, the J end lost 9 bases, and 10 bases lay between the germline ends. CDR3: CASSLSGDKAFF. For the CDR3, the DNA is TGTGCCAGCAGTTTATCAGGGGACAAAGCTTTCTTT.

The rearrangement uses TRBV12-3 or TRBV12-4 and TRBJ1-1; weak D call: TRBD1 (6 bases). The CDR3 covers 13 residues. V lost 5 bases and J lost 2, with 9 bases in between. CDR3 residues: CASSRTANTEAFF. CDR3 sequence (DNA): TGTGCCAGCAGTCGGACAGCTAACACTGAAGCTTTCTTT.

The rearrangement joins TRBV30 to TRBJ1-1; 8 bases agree with TRBD1. Germline V gives CDR1 GTSNPN, CDR2 SVGIG (reference sequence). The ends lost 3 bases at V and 6 bases at J; junction bases unmatched: 6. The length of the CDR3 is 13 residues. CDR3 region: CAWSPTGAPEAFF. CDR3 coding DNA: TGTGCCTGGAGCCCGACAGGGGCGCCTGAAGCTTTCTTT.

The chain combines TRBV5-1 with TRBJ1-1; 9 bases are a match to TRBD1. CDR3 length: 16 residues. Losses at the gene ends were 4 bases for V and 5 bases for J; bases not matched to a gene: 12. Germline values: CDR1 SGHRS, CDR2 YFSETQ. CDR3 sequence: CASSPRGGTGKTEAFF. CDR3 DNA sequence: TGCGCCAGCAGCCCGAGAGGCGGGACAGGGAAGACTGAAGCTTTCTTT.

The chain carries TRBV28 and TRBJ1-2, with 8 bases fitting TRBD1. The V gene's germline CDR1 is MDHEN and CDR2 SYDVKM. J gave up 8 bases and V 6 bases, and 2 bases lay outside the gene matches. CDR3 length equals 11 residues. The CDR3 nucleotides are TGTGCCAGCAGACAGGGGGAAGGCTACACCTTC. This sequence encodes CASRQGEGYTF.

The chain uses TRBV5-1 and TRBJ1-2, with a weak D call TRBD1 (6 bases). The CDR3 has 14 amino acids. Germline CDR1 is SGHRS and CDR2 is YFSETQ. The V end lost 3 bases, the J end lost 6 bases, and 15 bases lay between the germline ends. The CDR3 bases are TGCGCCAGCAGCTCGACAGGTGGGGATCATGGCTACACCTTC. It encodes CASSSTGGDHGYTF.

This sequence joins TRBV3-1 (or the pseudogene TRBV3-2) and TRBJ2-2, with a weak D call TRBD2 (6 bases). The CDR3 loop spans 15 amino acids. The V gene lost 4 bases and the J gene lost 2 bases, with 11 bases spanning the gap. Germline values: CDR1 LGHDT, CDR2 YNNKEL (reference sequence). Here the CDR3 DNA reads TGTGCCAGCAGCCGTCAACTAGCAAACACCGGGGAGCTGTTTTTT. Encoded protein: CASSRQLANTGELFF.